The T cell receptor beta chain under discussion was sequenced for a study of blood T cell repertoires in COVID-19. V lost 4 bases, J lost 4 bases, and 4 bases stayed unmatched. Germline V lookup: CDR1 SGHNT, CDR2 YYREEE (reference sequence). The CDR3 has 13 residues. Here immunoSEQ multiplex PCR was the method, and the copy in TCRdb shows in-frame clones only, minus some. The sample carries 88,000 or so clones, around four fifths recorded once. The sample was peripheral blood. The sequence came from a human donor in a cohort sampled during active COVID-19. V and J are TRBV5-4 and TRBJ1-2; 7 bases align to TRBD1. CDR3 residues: CASSMRTGYGYTF. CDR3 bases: TGTGCCAGCAGCATGCGGACAGGCTATGGCTACACCTTC.